What follows is one T cell receptor beta chain and its context. What antigen it recognizes has not been identified. Base-call qualities are not available, and no considerably larger clone is one nucleotide away. The data are from a study of T cells in Graves' hyperthyroidism and ophthalmopathy (dated by TCRdb to the late 2010s). Notes on the research overall: To identify TCR V-J signatures that set the groups apart, the researchers used a discovery cohort of 100 patients, made up of around 42 with Graves' ophthalmopathy and about 60 with stable Graves' hyperthyroidism. TCR Vbeta CDR3 sequencing of some 140 peripheral blood samples (around 45 ophthalmopathy, around 80 hyperthyroidism and approximately 17 progressor patients) is reported in the paper. The roughly 90 discovery patients were divided at random into training and test sets in a 7:3 ratio. Once sampling was done, hyperthyroidism patients were given methimazole at a starting dose of 30 mg daily, whereas ophthalmopathy patients were given high-dose intravenous methylprednisolone. The study also compared thyroid tissue and blood T-cell repertoires from over 5 Graves' hyperthyroidism patients. Prospective prediction of ophthalmopathy was tested in an independent validation cohort of approximately 18 hyperthyroidism patients and 15 to 17 patients who later progressed to ophthalmopathy. What the authors observed across the whole study: A model built on a 13 V-J signature distinguished ophthalmopathy from stable hyperthyroidism, reaching around 90% sensitivity and under 84% specificity in cross-validation and 80%/75% in testing. Most expanded thyroid clonotypes (frequency above 0.001) were also detected in blood, a finding suggesting that blood repertoires may reflect thyroid immune responses. No statistical method was used to set the sample size in advance, and investigators knew the group allocation. In validation, the model predicted progression to ophthalmopathy with approximately 71% sensitivity and over 72% specificity, a median of approximately 6.7 months before onset.

Trimming costs V 6 bases and J 0 bases, and their ends lie 12 bases apart. From the cysteine up to the phenylalanine, the CDR3 has a length of 14 residues. The only DNA kept is the CDR3, 42 bases in frame from the first base. CDR1 and CDR2, per the germline V gene, are ENHRY and SYGVKD. The TCR beta CDR3 regions were amplified from the RNA transcripts. For the first round of RT-PCR on the TCR CDR3, the HTBI primer set was used together with the Qiagen OneStep RT-PCR kit. Libraries were constructed in a second round of multiplex PCR, after which size selection and purification were carried out. The libraries were sequenced on an Illumina HiSeq2000 using paired-end 100 bp reads. Per the authors' processing: Raw data were processed with SOAPnuke, discarding reads with adapters, uncalled bases, mean Phred below 15, or no exact constant-primer or identifier match. High-quality paired reads were merged using COPE v1.2.5, and each unique nucleotide sequence was defined as a clonotype. Clonotypes were aligned to IMGT TRBV, TRBD and TRBJ reference segments using MiTCR v1.1. Only V-J combinations with frequency above 0.0001, covering roughly 99% of repertoires, were analysed. The TCS score was defined as the ratio of F50 (clonal expansion) to E x V (chaos), calculated using BLOSUM62-based TCRdist between CDR3 peptides within each V-J. Welch's t-statistics and random forest reduced 500 to 550 V-J features to 10 to 15, which were used in a naive Bayes classifier (R e1071). Thyroid-blood repertoire similarity was quantified with the Morisita-Horn index. TCRdb reprocessing: public reads trimmed at Q25 with fastp, clones called with MiXCR, in-frame beta chains kept. Here each entry gathers all rows of one CDR3 protein and keeps the most common genes and DNA. TCRdb's processing, not the authors' own work, is the source of the V and J calls. The sample yields roughly 500,000 distinct CDR3 sequences; about 46% were counted once. Of the sample, 44% falls within the top ten clones.

Exclusion was applied to patients with uncontrolled infections, other autoimmune diseases, pregnancy or lactation. Diagnoses relied on clinical symptoms, serum thyroxine and TRAb, thyroid ultrasound and orbital computed tomography. Total RNA was extracted with Trizol reagent, and quality was checked on an Agilent 2100 Bioanalyzer. The source material was peripheral blood or thyroid tissue (not recorded which). This TCR derives from an adult woman with Graves' disease, either hyperthyroidism or ophthalmopathy (not recorded which). The V gene is TRBV10-3 and the J gene is TRBJ2-7; possibly the D gene is TRBD1, per 5 matching bases. The nucleotide sequence reads as follows: TGTGCCATCAGGGGGCTCACCCTCTCCTACGAGCAGTACTTC. This is translated as CAIRGLTLSYEQYF.